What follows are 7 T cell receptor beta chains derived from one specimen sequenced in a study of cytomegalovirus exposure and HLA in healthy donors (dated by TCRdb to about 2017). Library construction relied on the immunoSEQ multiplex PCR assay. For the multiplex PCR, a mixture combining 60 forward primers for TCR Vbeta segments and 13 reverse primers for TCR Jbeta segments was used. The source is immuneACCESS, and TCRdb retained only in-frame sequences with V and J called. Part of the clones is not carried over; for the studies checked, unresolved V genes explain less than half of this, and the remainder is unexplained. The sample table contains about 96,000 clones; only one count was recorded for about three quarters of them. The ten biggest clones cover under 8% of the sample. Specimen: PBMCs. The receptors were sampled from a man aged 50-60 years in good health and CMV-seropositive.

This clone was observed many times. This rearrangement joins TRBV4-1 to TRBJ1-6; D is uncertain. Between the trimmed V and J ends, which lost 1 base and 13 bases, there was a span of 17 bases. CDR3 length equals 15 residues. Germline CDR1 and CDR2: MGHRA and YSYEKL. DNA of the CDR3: TGCGCCAGCAGCCAAGTCCGGGCCTCGGAGGTCCCCCTCCACTTT. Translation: CASSQVRASEVPLHF.

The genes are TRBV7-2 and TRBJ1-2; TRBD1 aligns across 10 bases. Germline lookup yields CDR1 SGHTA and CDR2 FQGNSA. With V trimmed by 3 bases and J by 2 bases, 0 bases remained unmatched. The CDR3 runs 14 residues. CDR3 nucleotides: TGTGCCAGCAGCTTGACAGGGGGCAACTATGGCTACACCTTC. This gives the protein CASSLTGGNYGYTF. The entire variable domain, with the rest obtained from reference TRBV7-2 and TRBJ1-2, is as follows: GAGVSQSPSNKVTEKGKDVELRCDPISGHTALYWYRQSLGQGLEFLIYFQGNSAPDKSGLPSDRFSAERTGGSVSTLTIQRTQQEDSAVYLCASSLTGGNYGYTFGSGTRLTVV.

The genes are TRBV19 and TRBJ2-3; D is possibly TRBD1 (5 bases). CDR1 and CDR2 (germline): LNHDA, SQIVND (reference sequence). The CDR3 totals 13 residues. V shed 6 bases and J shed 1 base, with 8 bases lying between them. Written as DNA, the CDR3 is TGTGCCAGTAGCCTGACAGGCACAGATACGCAGTATTTT. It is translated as CASSLTGTDTQYF.

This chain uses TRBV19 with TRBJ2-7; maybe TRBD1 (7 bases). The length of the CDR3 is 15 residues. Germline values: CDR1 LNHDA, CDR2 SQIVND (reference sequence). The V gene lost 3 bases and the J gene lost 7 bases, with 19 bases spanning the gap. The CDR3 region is CASSMLQGGRGEQYF. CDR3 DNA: TGTGCCAGTAGTATGTTGCAGGGGGGAAGGGGAGAGCAGTACTTC.

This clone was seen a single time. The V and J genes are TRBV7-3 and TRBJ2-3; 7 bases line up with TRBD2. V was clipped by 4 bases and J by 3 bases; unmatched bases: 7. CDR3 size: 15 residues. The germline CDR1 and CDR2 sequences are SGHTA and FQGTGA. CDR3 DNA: TGTGCCAGCAGCTCACTAGCGAGAGGGACAGATACGCAGTATTTT. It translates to CASSSLARGTDTQYF.

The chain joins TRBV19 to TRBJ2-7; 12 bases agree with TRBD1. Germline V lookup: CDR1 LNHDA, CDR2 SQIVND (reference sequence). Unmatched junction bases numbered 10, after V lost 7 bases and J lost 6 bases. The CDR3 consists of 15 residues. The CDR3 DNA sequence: TGTGCCAGTAACCCCTCCGGGACAGGGGGCGGCGAGCAGTACTTC. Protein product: CASNPSGTGGGEQYF.

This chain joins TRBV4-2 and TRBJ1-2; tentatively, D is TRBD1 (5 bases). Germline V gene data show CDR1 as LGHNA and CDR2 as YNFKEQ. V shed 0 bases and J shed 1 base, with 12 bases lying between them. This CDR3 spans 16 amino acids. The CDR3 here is CASSQDLAGYNYGYTF. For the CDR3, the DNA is TGTGCCAGCAGCCAAGATTTGGCAGGGTATAACTATGGCTACACCTTC.